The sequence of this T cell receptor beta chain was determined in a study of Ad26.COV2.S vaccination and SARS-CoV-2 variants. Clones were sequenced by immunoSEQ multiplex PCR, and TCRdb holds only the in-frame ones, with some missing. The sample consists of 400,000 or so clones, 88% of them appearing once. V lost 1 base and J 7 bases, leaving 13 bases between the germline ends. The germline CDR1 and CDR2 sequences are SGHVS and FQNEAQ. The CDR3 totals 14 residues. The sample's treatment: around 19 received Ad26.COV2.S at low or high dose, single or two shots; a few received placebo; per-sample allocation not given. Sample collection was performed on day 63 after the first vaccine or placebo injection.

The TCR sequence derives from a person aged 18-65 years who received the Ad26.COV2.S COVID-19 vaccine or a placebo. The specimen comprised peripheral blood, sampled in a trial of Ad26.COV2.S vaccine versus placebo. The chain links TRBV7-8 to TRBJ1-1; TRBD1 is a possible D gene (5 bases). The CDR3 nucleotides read TGTGCCAGCAGCTTAGGTACCGGGGACTTTGAAGCTTTCTTT. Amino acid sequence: CASSLGTGDFEAFF.